This T cell receptor beta chain was sequenced during a study of shared clonotypes between healthy human individuals. General study results and limits: It was anticipated that sequencing depth would influence how many clonotypes donors shared.

The CDR3 is made up of 14 amino acids. Trimming took 8 bases from V and 0 from J, leaving 11 bases between them. Germline CDR1 and CDR2: MNHEY and SMNVEV (reference sequence). With respect to this clone: Its target is unknown.

Measured with immunoSEQ multiplex PCR; TCRdb has only the in-frame clones, and not every one. Of approximately 530,000 clones detected, approximately 94% appear once; the ten largest clones hold approximately 0.06%. The sequence was collected from a woman aged 25 to 39 in good health. This chain connects TRBV27 to TRBJ2-1; D is possibly TRBD1 or TRBD2 (5 bases each). The sample comprised naive CD4+ T cells sorted from blood. Specified subset: CD45RA+ positively selected. CDR3 protein: CASRGRDSYNEQFF. The CDR3 DNA reads as TGTGCCAGCCGGGGCAGGGACTCCTACAATGAGCAGTTCTTC.